This record concerns one T cell receptor beta chain sequence. The method was immunoSEQ multiplex PCR; TCRdb's version includes in-frame clones alone and lacks a portion of them. The sample shows about 330,000 clones, over 70% of them seen only once. The sample belongs to a study of blood T cell repertoires in COVID-19. Trimming cost V 4 bases and J 7 bases, with 13 bases left between them. The CDR3 has 13 residues. CDR1 MNHEY and CDR2 SVGAGI come from the germline V gene. The rearrangement links TRBV6-5 to TRBJ1-2; D unclear. Input material: PBMCs or T cells enriched from blood (not recorded which). This TCR was sampled from a man aged 30-40 years who had recovered from COVID-19. This CDR3 reads CASSSGVGLGYTF. The DNA for the CDR3 is TGTGCCAGCAGTTCCGGGGTGGGCCTTGGCTACACCTTC.